Listed here are 14 T cell receptor beta chains from one sample, sequenced in a study of vaccination effects on CD4 cells after COVID-19. Profiled with immunoSEQ multiplex PCR; TCRdb holds only in-frame clones, not every one. The repertoire consists of under 65,000 clones, with roughly 80% occurring once and the leading ten covering 2% to 3%. Viral peptide pools were used in the ViraFEST assay to expand antigen-specific CD4+ T cells, and sequencing came afterward. Once cultured for about 9 days, the cells underwent separation to obtain CD4+ T cells. These TCRs' antigens remain unknown. The input for sequencing was CD4+ T cells from PBMCs cultured with HCoV-229E spike peptides, taken before COVID-19 vaccination. The source of these receptors is a human donor who received a COVID-19 vaccine.

The rearrangement links TRBV7-8 to TRBJ1-1; D not resolved. The CDR3 loop spans 14 amino acids. The germline V gene has CDR1 SGHVS and CDR2 FQNEAQ. The ends were cut back, 0 bases at V and 3 bases at J, with 8 bases in the middle. CDR3 in DNA: TGTGCCAGCAGCTTAGCTCTGGGGTACACTGAAGCTTTCTTT. Translation: CASSLALGYTEAFF.

This chain connects TRBV4-3 to TRBJ1-2; unclear D gene. Trimming cost V 0 bases and J 4 bases, with 9 bases left between them. CDR3 length equals 14 residues. Per germline, CDR1 LGHNA and CDR2 YSLEER. The CDR3: CASSQDHRGYGYTF. CDR3 nucleotide sequence: TGCGCCAGCAGCCAAGACCATCGTGGCTATGGCTACACCTTC.

This sequence joins TRBV10-3 and TRBJ2-1, with 12 bases matching TRBD2. V was clipped by 9 bases and J by 0 bases; unmatched bases: 3. Germline CDR1 ENHRY, CDR2 SYGVKD. This CDR3 contains 15 residues. CDR3 loop: CAIRTSGNSYNEQFF. In DNA form, the CDR3 reads TGTGCCATTCGGACTAGCGGGAACTCCTACAATGAGCAGTTCTTC.

This clone appeared once. The chain recombines TRBV3-1 (or the pseudogene TRBV3-2) with TRBJ1-2; D unclear. V lost 7 bases and J 4 bases, leaving 10 bases between the germline ends. The CDR3 loop spans 12 amino acids. The germline V gene has CDR1 LGHDT and CDR2 YNNKEL (reference sequence). The CDR3 nucleotides read TGTGCCAGCAATAAAGGGCTCTATGGCTACACCTTC. It specifies CASNKGLYGYTF.

The chain combines TRBV30 with TRBJ1-1, with D unclear. The length of the CDR3 is 13 residues. Trimming pared 3 bases from V and 4 bases from J, leaving 12 bases between. Germline loops: CDR1 GTSNPN, CDR2 SVGIG (reference sequence). The CDR3 reads CAWRGGWSTEAFF. Here the CDR3 DNA reads TGTGCCTGGAGGGGAGGGTGGTCCACTGAAGCTTTCTTT.

The chain couples TRBV28 to TRBJ1-4; D possibly corresponds to TRBD1 (6 bases). Germline CDR1 MDHEN, CDR2 SYDVKM. This CDR3 region has 12 residues. The V gene lost 5 bases and the J gene lost 15 bases, with 16 bases spanning the gap. DNA of the CDR3: TGTGCCAGCAGTCCACGACAGGTAGATATGTTTTTT. Translating gives CASSPRQVDMFF.

This clone occurred once. The V and J genes are TRBV10-3 and TRBJ2-7, with 11 positions matching TRBD1. The J segment lost 3 bases and the V segment lost 10 bases, leaving 14 bases of the junction unmatched. CDR3 length: 16 residues. CDR1 and CDR2 (germline): ENHRY, SYGVKD. The CDR3 reads CATGTDRGHPNYEQYV. The CDR3 coding sequence is TGTGCCACGGGGACGGACAGGGGGCACCCCAACTACGAGCAGTACGTC.

J is TRBJ1-1 and V is TRBV7-3, with D unresolved. CDR1 and CDR2 from the germline V gene are SGHTA and FQGTGA. The CDR3 spans 14 residues. V lost 2 bases and J lost 1, with 8 bases in between. The CDR3 spells CASSLGGKNTEAFF. The CDR3 nucleotides are TGTGCCAGCAGCTTAGGAGGGAAGAACACTGAAGCTTTCTTT.

This rearrangement joins TRBV7-2 to TRBJ1-5, with D perhaps matching TRBD1 (6 bases). CDR1 is SGHTA and CDR2 is FQGNSA in the germline V gene. The ends were cut back, 1 base at V and 4 bases at J, with 11 bases in the middle. The CDR3 length is 15 residues. CDR3 DNA sequence: TGTGCCAGCAGCTTAGGCAGGGGAGGAAATCAGCCCCAGCATTTT. It specifies CASSLGRGGNQPQHF.

V gene TRBV7-8 combines with J gene TRBJ1-4; unclear D gene. V dropped 10 bases and J dropped 0 bases, with 12 bases sitting between them. Germline V gives CDR1 SGHVS, CDR2 FQNEAQ. The CDR3 spans 14 residues. The CDR3 DNA sequence: TGTGCCACCACGCAGACTGCAACTAATGAAAAACTGTTTTTT. Amino acid sequence: CATTQTATNEKLFF.

The chain uses TRBV15 and TRBJ2-1, with D uncertain. CDR3 length equals 15 residues. V lost 0 bases and J lost 0, with 6 bases in between. The germline V gene encodes CDR1 LNHNV and CDR2 YYDKDF (reference sequence). The CDR3, as DNA: TGTGCCACCAGCAGAGATGGACGCTCCTACAATGAGCAGTTCTTC. It is translated as CATSRDGRSYNEQFF.

The rearrangement joins TRBV7-7 to TRBJ1-1; D ambiguous. CDR3 length: 13 residues. CDR1 SSHAT and CDR2 FNYEAQ come from the germline V gene (reference sequence). With 6 bases removed from V and 2 bases from J, the gap between germline ends came to 10 bases. The CDR3 is CASSLDTNTEAFF. CDR3 nucleotides: TGTGCCAGCAGTCTTGACACTAACACTGAAGCTTTCTTT.

V gene TRBV5-1 combines with J gene TRBJ2-7; 9 nucleotides match TRBD1. Germline loops: CDR1 SGHRS, CDR2 YFSETQ. This CDR3 spans 18 amino acids. Trimming cost V 4 bases and J 0 bases; bases outside gene matches: 14. CDR3 region: CASSRIDRGACASYEQYV. Written as DNA, the CDR3 is TGCGCCAGCAGCAGAATCGACAGGGGGGCTTGCGCCTCCTACGAGCAGTACGTC.

This chain uses TRBV24-1 with TRBJ2-5; unclear D gene. Trimming removed 7 bases from V and 6 bases from J, with 17 bases in between. CDR1 and CDR2 from the germline V gene are KGHDR and SFDVKD. CDR3 length: 14 residues. The CDR3: CATSRARKGKTQYF. Here the CDR3 DNA reads TGTGCCACCAGCCGGGCAAGGAAGGGTAAGACCCAGTACTTC.